These T cell receptor beta chains were read from a single sample in a study of T cell repertoires in cytomegalovirus infection. Their antigens remain unidentified. MiXCR was run by TCRdb on the reads, yielding one entry per CDR3 protein. This sample has a few hundred thousand distinct CDR3 sequences; about 35% occur once, and the top ten carry about 13%. This specimen consisted of cultured PBMCs, obtained from culture after CMV antigen stimulation. Receptors originate from a human donor in good health (CMV status not recorded). Some clones in this sample may be carry-over from other donors' samples. Both conserved end residues are part of each CDR3. D genes are given only for firm matches. Rows give clone size only sometimes, using once, few, many, or a class for an expanded clone.

j_gene | d_gene | abundance | v_gene | CDR3nt | CDR3aa
TRBJ1-5 | TRBD1 | . | TRBV4-2 | TGTGCCAGCAGCCAAGCACCCGGGACAGGGGGCGATTATAGCAATCAGCCCCAGCATTTT | CASSQAPGTGGDYSNQPQHF
TRBJ2-1 | TRBD1 | . | TRBV28 | TGTGCCAGCAGGGGGACAGGGTTTAGGAATGAGCAGTTCTTC | CASRGTGFRNEQFF
TRBJ2-1 | TRBD2 | few | TRBV6-2/TRBV6-3 | TGTGCCAGCAGTTACTACGGCGGGAGAGGTGAGCAGTTCTTC | CASSYYGGRGEQFF
TRBJ2-7 | . | . | TRBV19 | TGTGCCAGTAGTATACGGCCTTACGGGGAGAACTACGAGCAGTACTTC | CASSIRPYGENYEQYF
TRBJ2-1 | TRBD1 | few | TRBV4-3 | TGCGCCAGCAGCCCGTACTCCGACAGGGGGGATGAGCAGTTCTTC | CASSPYSDRGDEQFF
TRBJ2-5 | . | once | TRBV27 | TGTGCCAGCAGTTCCAGTATATTCGGACAAGGGGAAGAGACCCAGTACTTC | CASSSSIFGQGEETQYF
TRBJ1-2 | . | many | TRBV7-2 | TGTGCCAGCAGCTTAGGAGGGTCCTATGGCTACACCTTC | CASSLGGSYGYTF
TRBJ2-5 | . | . | TRBV4-2 | TGTGCCAGCAGCCAAGCACCGGACGGTCAAGAGACCCAGTACTTC | CASSQAPDGQETQYF
TRBJ2-2 | . | . | TRBV12-3/TRBV12-4 | TGTGCCAGCAGTTTAATGGGGGCAGGGGAGCTGTTTTTT | CASSLMGAGELFF
TRBJ2-6 | TRBD2 | many | TRBV7-2 | TGTGCCAGCAGTCGGGGGGGTTCTGGGGCCAACGTCCTGACTTTC | CASSRGGSGANVLTF
TRBJ2-4 | . | . | TRBV7-9 | TGTGCCAGCAGCTTAATAGGCGAAAACATTCAGTACTTC | CASSLIGENIQYF
TRBJ2-3 | . | . | TRBV12-3/TRBV12-4 | TGTGCCAGCAGCTCTAGGGGCACGGTCGGTGATACGCAGTATTTT | CASSSRGTVGDTQYF
TRBJ2-1 | TRBD2 | . | TRBV11-2 | TGTGCCAGCAGCTCCGGGACTAGCGGGGGTTACTCCTACAATGAGCAGTTCTTC | CASSSGTSGGYSYNEQFF
TRBJ1-1 | TRBD1 | many | TRBV28 | TGTGCCAGCAGTTTAGTGACAGGGGGCTACACTGAAGCTTTCTTT | CASSLVTGGYTEAFF
TRBJ1-1 | TRBD1 | . | TRBV7-2 | TGTGCCAGCAGCTTCTTTCCGGGACAGCTGAACACTGAAGCTTTCTTT | CASSFFPGQLNTEAFF
TRBJ1-1 | . | . | TRBV19 | TGTGCCAGTAGGCTGGTTACGGGACACCAGAACACTGAAGCTTTCTTT | CASRLVTGHQNTEAFF
TRBJ2-3 | . | few | TRBV6-5 | TGTGCCAGCAGTAGGAGGGTGAGGATAGATACGCAGTATTTT | CASSRRVRIDTQYF
TRBJ1-2 | . | few | TRBV20-1 | TGCAGTGCTAGGATAGGGACTATAAACTATGGCTACACCTTC | CSARIGTINYGYTF
TRBJ2-2 | . | few | TRBV20-1 | TGCAGTACCTCCGGGACCAACCCCGGGGAGCTGTTTTTT | CSTSGTNPGELFF
TRBJ1-5 | . | once | TRBV30 | TGTGCCTGGAGGGATCCAACAGGGTACAATCAGCCCCAGCATTTT | CAWRDPTGYNQPQHF
TRBJ1-4 | . | . | TRBV4-1 | TGCGCCAGCAGCCAACTATTGGGGGAAAAACTGTTTTTT | CASSQLLGEKLFF
TRBJ1-2 | TRBD1 | . | TRBV6-6 | TGTGCCAGCAACCGACAACGGACAGGAAGCTATGGCTACACCTTC | CASNRQRTGSYGYTF